The rows below give T cell receptor beta chains drawn from one sample of a study of cytomegalovirus exposure and HLA in healthy donors. Some clones are missing from TCRdb's copy, which holds only in-frame ones; the method was immunoSEQ multiplex PCR. The table includes 150,000 to 200,000 clones, approximately 70% detected once. Sequenced material: PBMCs. The receptor source for this set is a woman aged 40-49 years in good health and CMV-seropositive. CDR3s include the opening cysteine and the closing phenylalanine or tryptophan. The order of the fields is D gene, J gene, V gene, clone size, CDR3 DNA, CDR3 protein. D genes are given only for firm matches. The size entry is marked missing in some rows and otherwise reads once, few, many or a size class.

>TRBD1|TRBJ1-1|TRBV29-1|.
TGCAGCGTTGAAGACCCGCTAACAGGGGGCCGCGAGGCTTTCTTT
CSVEDPLTGGREAFF
>TRBD2|TRBJ2-3|TRBV2|once
TGTGCCAGCGAGGAGGCTAGCGGGGGGGACACAGATACGCAGTATTTT
CASEEASGGDTDTQYF
>TRBD1|TRBJ1-2|TRBV7-9|.
TGTTCCAGCAGCACTTGGACAGGCGGCTACACCTTC
CSSSTWTGGYTF
>.|TRBJ2-3|TRBV19|.
TGTGCCAGTAGTTTAAGGGACTCCACAGATACGCAGTATTTT
CASSLRDSTDTQYF
>TRBD2|TRBJ2-7|TRBV5-1|few
TGCGCCAGCACCCAAAGTCTAGCGGGAGGAAGCTACGAGCAGTACTTC
CASTQSLAGGSYEQYF
>.|TRBJ1-6|TRBV4-2|few
TGTGCCAGCAGCAGTGAAACATCCAATTCACCCCTCCACTTT
CASSSETSNSPLHF
>TRBD1|TRBJ2-7|TRBV6-1|.
TGTGCCAGCCGGGGCAGGGGGCTTTCCTACGAGCAGTACTTC
CASRGRGLSYEQYF
>.|TRBJ2-3|TRBV9|.
TGTGCCAGCAGCGTAAGCAATGGAGCTCGGGCAGATACGCAGTATTTT
CASSVSNGARADTQYF
>.|TRBJ1-1|TRBV6-5|.
TGTGCCAGCAGGACAGCTCTCATGAACACTGAAGCTTTCTTT
CASRTALMNTEAFF
>TRBD2|TRBJ2-1|TRBV7-8|once
TGTGCCAGCAGCTTATCGCGGGAGGGCCGAGAGTACAATGAGCAGTTCTTC
CASSLSREGREYNEQFF
>.|TRBJ1-6|TRBV27|few
TGTGCCAGCAGTCCGCTGGGAGGGGGGGTTTCACCCCTCCACTTT
CASSPLGGGVSPLHF
>.|TRBJ1-2|TRBV4-2|.
TGTGCCAGCAGCCAACGGCCAACAGGGAATGGTGGCTACACCTTC
CASSQRPTGNGGYTF
>.|TRBJ1-2|TRBV5-6|.
TGTGCCAGCAGCTTGGGAACCGTAAACTATGGCTACCCCTTC
CASSLGTVNYGYPF
>.|TRBJ2-7|TRBV28|.
TGTGCCAGCAGTCCTCCCGGGGGTCCCGCGCCGTCCTACGAGCAGTACTTC
CASSPPGGPAPSYEQYF
>.|TRBJ2-5|TRBV27|few
TGTGCCAGCAGTTTATCATCAGGCCGTGAGACCCAGTACTTC
CASSLSSGRETQYF
>.|TRBJ2-2|TRBV7-2|.
TGTGCCAGCAGCTCCTATTTAAGGACAGACACCGGGGAGCTGTTTTTT
CASSSYLRTDTGELFF
>TRBD1|TRBJ1-1|TRBV28|.
TGTGCCAGCAGTTTACCCTTGGGACAGGGGTTAGGGAACACTGAAGCTTTCTTT
CASSLPLGQGLGNTEAFF
>.|TRBJ2-2|TRBV5-1|.
TGCGCCAGCAGCTTGTCACAGTACACCGGGGAGCTGTTTTTT
CASSLSQYTGELFF
>TRBD1|TRBJ1-2|TRBV4-3|once
TGCGCCAGCAGCCCATCCCACAGGGGGCGCTTAGGCTACACCTTC
CASSPSHRGRLGYTF
>.|TRBJ1-3|TRBV28|.
TGTGCCAGCAGTTTCGCGGAAAACACCATATATTTT
CASSFAENTIYF
>.|TRBJ1-1|TRBV7-6|.
TGTGCCAGCAGCTCCACAATGAACACTGAAGCTTTCTTT
CASSSTMNTEAFF
>TRBD1|TRBJ1-2|TRBV6-5|.
TGTGCCAGCAGTTACAGTTCACAGGGGTGGTATGGCTACACCTTC
CASSYSSQGWYGYTF
>TRBD1|TRBJ2-7|TRBV7-2|.
TGTGCCAGCAGCCATGAACAGGGGTACGAGCAGTACTTC
CASSHEQGYEQYF
>TRBD1|TRBJ1-5|TRBV6-5|.
TGTGCCAGCAGTTTAGAACAGGGGAAGAATCAGCCCCAGAATTTT
CASSLEQGKNQPQNF
>.|TRBJ2-3|TRBV9|.
TGTGCCAGCAGCGTTGGCGGGGCCAAATCTAGCACAGATACGCAGTATTTT
CASSVGGAKSSTDTQYF
>TRBD1|TRBJ2-1|TRBV7-2|.
TGTGCCAGCAGCGGGACAGGTCTATACAATGAGCAGTTCTTC
CASSGTGLYNEQFF
>TRBD1|TRBJ2-7|TRBV5-1|.
TGCGCCAGCAGCACAGGGACAGGGCGCGAGCAGTACTTC
CASSTGTGREQYF
>.|TRBJ2-3|TRBV7-2|once
TGTGCCAGCAGCTTAGCGGAGGGAGATACGCAGTATTTT
CASSLAEGDTQYF
>.|TRBJ1-1|TRBV5-5|.
TGTGCCAGCAGCTATTTCGACAGGCAGAACACTGAAGCTTTCTTT
CASSYFDRQNTEAFF
>TRBD1|TRBJ2-4|TRBV7-8|.
TGTGCCAGCAGCTTGTTAGGAGGGACAGGGGCAAACATTCAGTACTTC
CASSLLGGTGANIQYF
>.|TRBJ1-2|TRBV7-9|once
TGTGCCAGCAGCTCATCTTTGGACAGCGTCTATGGCTACACCTTC
CASSSSLDSVYGYTF
>TRBD1|TRBJ2-7|TRBV9|.
TGTGCCAGCAGCCCCTCTACGGGACAGCACGAGCAGTACTTC
CASSPSTGQHEQYF
>.|TRBJ2-5|TRBV12-5|.
TGTGCTAGTGGCAAGCCTCCGGAGACCCAGTACTTC
CASGKPPETQYF
>TRBD2|TRBJ2-7|TRBV7-9|.
TGTGCCAGCAGCCTCACCGGGACTAGCGGGAGAGGCGAGCAGTACTTC
CASSLTGTSGRGEQYF
>.|TRBJ2-7|TRBV6-5|few
TGTGCCAGCAGTCCACTGGACATCCTTTACGAGCAGTACTTC
CASSPLDILYEQYF
>TRBD2|TRBJ2-4|TRBV4-3|few
TGCGCCAGCAGCCAAGAGAGTTGGGGGGGTCAGTACTTC
CASSQESWGGQYF
>.|TRBJ1-1|TRBV2|few
TGTGCCAGCAGTGCTTCGGGAGGAGCTTTCTTT
CASSASGGAFF